The clone carrying this T cell receptor (beta chain) occurred a few times. Its antigen is still unknown. These data come from a study of shared clonotypes between healthy human individuals. TCRdb keeps only in-frame clones here, not all; method: immunoSEQ multiplex PCR. The sample lists 2 million to 2.5 million clones, roughly 93% occurring once. V was pared by 7 bases and J by 9 bases, with 16 bases between. Germline lookup yields CDR1 SNHLY and CDR2 FYNNEI. The CDR3 extends over 13 amino acids. Points from the study as a whole: Naive subsets typically showed greater estimated richness than memory subsets.

V gene TRBV2 combines with J gene TRBJ2-1; D possibly corresponds to TRBD1 (6 bases). The source is a man aged 18 to 29 in good health. Some clones in this sample may be carry-over from other donors' samples. Sequencing input: naive CD4+ T cells from PBMCs. Subset: CD45RA+ positively selected. CDR3 loop: CASMDRWGLEQFF. The CDR3 nucleotides read TGTGCCAGCATGGATAGGTGGGGGCTTGAGCAGTTCTTC. The full variable domain, in which reference TRBV2 and TRBJ2-1 provide the parts outside the CDR3, is EPEVTQTPSHQVTQMGQEVILRCVPISNHLYFYWYRQILGQKVEFLVSFYNNEISEKSEIFDDQFSVERPDGSNFTLKIRSTKLEDSAMYFCASMDRWGLEQFFGPGTRLTVL.